This paragraph covers one T cell receptor beta chain sequence. As originally analysed: Reference gene primers were amplified, and this amplification served to estimate nucleated cell counts. The data were produced by immunoSEQ multiplex PCR, yet TCRdb's version contains in-frame clones alone and is incomplete. V and J calls and clone size are those listed in that table; D and trimming were worked out from the DNA. This repertoire shows roughly 140,000 clones, about 86% found once; its top ten account for around 8.4%. This record belongs to a study of blood T cell repertoires in COVID-19. About the research overall: Italy, Spain and the United States were the sources of the convalescent and acute COVID-19 samples. PBMCs, B-cell-depleted T cells, or T cells were the source of the cDNA or gDNA that made up the material.

Germline CDR1 is SGHTA and CDR2 is FQGNSA. The ends were cut back, 4 bases at V and 4 bases at J, with 5 bases in the middle. CDR3 length: 13 amino acids. J is TRBJ2-6 and V is TRBV7-2; D is uncertain. Sequencing was done on a sample of peripheral blood. This clonotype was sampled from a human donor in a cohort sampled during active COVID-19. CDR3 nucleotides: TGTGCCAGCAGCTCCCTCGGGGCCAACGTCCTGACTTTC. Protein product: CASSSLGANVLTF.